This T cell receptor (beta chain) came from a study of T cell responses to AZD1222 COVID-19 vaccine. As to this clone: Antigen: not known.

This CDR3 has 13 amino acids. The V and J ends lost 5 bases and 0 bases respectively, with 10 bases between them. CDR1 is GTSNPN, CDR2 SVGIG, per germline (reference sequence). Clones were read by immunoSEQ multiplex PCR, and TCRdb kept only the in-frame ones, dropping some. The sample contains just under 55,000 clones, roughly 90% of which appear only once. Study results and caveats: Only a handful of individuals given AZD1222 were seropositive at baseline. Sampling that yielded the repertoires occurred only after the peak T cell response.

Source: peripheral blood, taken on day 0 of AZD1222 vaccination. The TCR sequence derives from an adult in good health. The chain recombines TRBV30 with TRBJ1-2, with a weak D call TRBD1 (6 bases). The CDR3 DNA is TGTGCCTGGGGGTGGGACACTAACTATGGCTACACCTTC. Translated, it gives CAWGWDTNYGYTF.